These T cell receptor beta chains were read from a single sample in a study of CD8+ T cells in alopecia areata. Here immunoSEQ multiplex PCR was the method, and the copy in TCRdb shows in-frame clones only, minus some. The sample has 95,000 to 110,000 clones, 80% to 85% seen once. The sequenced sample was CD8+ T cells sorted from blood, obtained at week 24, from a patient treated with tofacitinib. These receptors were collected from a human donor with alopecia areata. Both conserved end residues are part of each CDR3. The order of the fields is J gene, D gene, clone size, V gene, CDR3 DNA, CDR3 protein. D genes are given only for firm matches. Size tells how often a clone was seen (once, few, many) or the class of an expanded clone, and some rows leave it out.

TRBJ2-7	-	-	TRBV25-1	TGTGCCAGCAGTTCCGTTGGAGGGGCGGTGTCCTACGAGCAGTACTTC	CASSSVGGAVSYEQYF
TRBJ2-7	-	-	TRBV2	TGTGCCAGCAGTGAAGAGTTAGCCCAATCCTACGAGCAGTACTTC	CASSEELAQSYEQYF
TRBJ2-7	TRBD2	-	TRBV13	TGTGCCAGCAGCTCGACTAGCGGGGGGCCGGGACACGAGCAGTACTTC	CASSSTSGGPGHEQYF
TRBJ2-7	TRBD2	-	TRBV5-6	TGTGCCAGCAGTCCCGGGACTACGCACGTCGGGTACTTC	CASSPGTTHVGYF
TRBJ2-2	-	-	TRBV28	TGTGCCAGCAGTTGGTCCCGGGGGCCCGGGGAGCTGTTTTTT	CASSWSRGPGELFF
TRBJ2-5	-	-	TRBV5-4	TGTGCCAGCAGCTTTGGGGAGGCCCTTGAGACCCAGTACTTC	CASSFGEALETQYF
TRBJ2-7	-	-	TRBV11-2	TGTGCCAGCAGCTTAGGTACACCAGCTTACGAGCAGTACTTC	CASSLGTPAYEQYF
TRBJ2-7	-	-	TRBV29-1	TGCAGCGGGAGAGCTCCGGGACCACGGAGAGTCAAAAGCTCCTACGAGCAGTACTTC	CSGRAPGPRRVKSSYEQYF
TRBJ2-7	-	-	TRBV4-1	TGCGCCAGCAGCCAAGAAAGGGGGTCCTACGAGCAGTACTTC	CASSQERGSYEQYF
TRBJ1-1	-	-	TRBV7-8	TGTGCCAGCAGCTTAGTGGGGACGGGGAACACTGAAGCTTTCTTT	CASSLVGTGNTEAFF
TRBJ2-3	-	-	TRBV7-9	TGTGCCAGCAGCCCGGAGGGGAGCACAGATACGCAGTATTTT	CASSPEGSTDTQYF
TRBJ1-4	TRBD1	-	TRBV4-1	TGCGCCAGCAGCCAAGTTGAGGGGGCGCTTAAGATGCTGTTTTTT	CASSQVEGALKMLFF
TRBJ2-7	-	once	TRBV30	TGTGCCTGGAGTCAGGGATACGAGCAGTACTTC	CAWSQGYEQYF
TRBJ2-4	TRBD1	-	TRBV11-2	TGTGCCAGCAGCCCCGGACAGGGGGCTTTTACCAAAAACATTCAGTACTTC	CASSPGQGAFTKNIQYF
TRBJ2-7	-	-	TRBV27	TGTGCCAGCAGTTTTTTCGGCGCCTTGGGGGCTTACGAGCAGTACTTC	CASSFFGALGAYEQYF
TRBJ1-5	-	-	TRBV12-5	TGTGCTAGTGGGGACAGTGGGGTTAGCAATCAGCCCCAGCATTTT	CASGDSGVSNQPQHF
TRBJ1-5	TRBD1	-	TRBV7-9	TGTGCCAGCAGCTTCACCGGGACAGGGAAGAATCAGCCCCAGCATTTT	CASSFTGTGKNQPQHF
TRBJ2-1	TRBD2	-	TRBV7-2	TGTGCCAGCAGCTTAGCGCTGGCTAGCGGGGCCCGGGATGAGCAGTTCTTC	CASSLALASGARDEQFF
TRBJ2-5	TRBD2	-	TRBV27	TGTGCCAGCATGAGGCGGGGGGAAGAGACCCAGTACTTC	CASMRRGEETQYF
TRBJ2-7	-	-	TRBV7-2	TGTGCCAGCAGCTTTTTGGGGGGGCCCCACGAGCAGTACTTC	CASSFLGGPHEQYF
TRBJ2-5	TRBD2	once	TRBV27	TGTGCCAGCAGTTTAGGGGCGGGGGGGCGAAGAGAGACCCAGTACTTC	CASSLGAGGRRETQYF
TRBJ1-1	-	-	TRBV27	TGTGCCAGCAGTTTATTGGGCAGAGAAGCTTTCTTT	CASSLLGREAFF
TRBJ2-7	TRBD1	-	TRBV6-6	TGTGCCAGCAGTAAGAGAGTAGGACAGGGACCCTACGAGCAGTACTTC	CASSKRVGQGPYEQYF
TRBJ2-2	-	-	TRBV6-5	TGTGCCAGCAGTTACAGTGGCCACCCGAACACCGGGGAGCTGTTTTTT	CASSYSGHPNTGELFF
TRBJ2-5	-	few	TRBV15	TGTGCCACCAGCAGAGATAGATCAGAGACCCAGTACTTC	CATSRDRSETQYF
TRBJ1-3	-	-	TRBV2	TGTGCCAGCGATGAAGAGCAGGGAAACACCATATATTTT	CASDEEQGNTIYF
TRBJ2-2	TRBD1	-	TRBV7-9	TGTGCCAGCAGGGGGGCGAGACCGGGACAGGATGACACCGGGGAGCTGTTTTTT	CASRGARPGQDDTGELFF
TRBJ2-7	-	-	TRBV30	TGTGCCTGGAGCGCAGGGGAGAGCCCCTACGAGCAGTACTTC	CAWSAGESPYEQYF
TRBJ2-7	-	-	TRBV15	TGTGCCACCAGCAGAAAAGGGACACCTCTGGAGCAGTACTTC	CATSRKGTPLEQYF
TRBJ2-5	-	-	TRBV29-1	TGCAGCGTTGATGGGGGGACGCAGTTTCAAGAGACCCAGTACTTC	CSVDGGTQFQETQYF
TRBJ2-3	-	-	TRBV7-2	TGTGCCAGCAGCCCGGACAGCTACACAGATACGCAGTATTTT	CASSPDSYTDTQYF
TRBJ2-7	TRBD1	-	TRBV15	TGTGCCACCAGCTCAACTCGGGGGACAGGGGACTACGAGCAGTACTTC	CATSSTRGTGDYEQYF
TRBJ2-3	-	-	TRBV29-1	TGCAGCGTTGAAGATCATGGGGGTAGCACAGATACGCAGTATTTT	CSVEDHGGSTDTQYF
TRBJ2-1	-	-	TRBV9	TGTGCCAGCAGCGTAGTCTCTAGCAGGTACAATGAGCAGTTCTTC	CASSVVSSRYNEQFF
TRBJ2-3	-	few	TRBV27	TGTGCCAGCAGCCCCTCTAGCACAGATACGCAGTATTTT	CASSPSSTDTQYF
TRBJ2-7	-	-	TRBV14	TGTGCCAGCAGCCAAAACAGCTACGAGCAGTACTTC	CASSQNSYEQYF
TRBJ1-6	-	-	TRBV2	TGTGCCAGCAGTGAGTACGGAGGGAGCTCCTATAATTCACCCCTCCACTTT	CASSEYGGSSYNSPLHF
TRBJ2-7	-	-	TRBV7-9	TGTGCCAGCAGCTTAGCATTTGACGAGCAGTACTTC	CASSLAFDEQYF
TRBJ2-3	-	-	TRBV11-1	TGTGCCAGCAGTTCGACGACAGATACGCAGTATTTT	CASSSTTDTQYF
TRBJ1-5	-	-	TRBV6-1	TGTGCCACCTTGTCCAGGGTTGACAATCAGCCCCAGCATTTT	CATLSRVDNQPQHF
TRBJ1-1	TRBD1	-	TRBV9	TGTGCCAGCACGTCCGGGACAGGGGGCCCCTCGAACACTGAAGCTTTCTTT	CASTSGTGGPSNTEAFF
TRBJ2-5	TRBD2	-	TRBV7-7	TGTGCTAGCAGCTCAACTAGCGGGGGGACAGAGACCCAGTACTTC	CASSSTSGGTETQYF
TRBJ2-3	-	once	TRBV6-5	TGTGCCAGCAGTGTGGACTCTAGCACAGATACGCAGTATTTT	CASSVDSSTDTQYF
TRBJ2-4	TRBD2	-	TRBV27	TGTGCCAGCAGTTTACTAGCGGGGGGCAGGAACATTCAGTACTTC	CASSLLAGGRNIQYF
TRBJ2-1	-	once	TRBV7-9	TGTGCCAGCAGCTTAGGGCAGGGGACCTACAATGAGCAGTTCTTC	CASSLGQGTYNEQFF
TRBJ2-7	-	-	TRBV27	TGTGCCAGCAGTCAGACAGGCCGATCCTACGAGCAGTACTTC	CASSQTGRSYEQYF
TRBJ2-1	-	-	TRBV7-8	TGTGCCAGCAGCTTAGAACGAGGGAATGAGCAGTTCTTC	CASSLERGNEQFF
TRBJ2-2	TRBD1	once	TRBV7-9	TGTGCCAGCAGCTTCGGACAGGGGTGGGACACCGGGGAGCTGTTTTTT	CASSFGQGWDTGELFF
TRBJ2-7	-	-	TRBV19	TGTGCCAGTAGTATGGTGACTTTATCGAACGAGCAGTACTTC	CASSMVTLSNEQYF
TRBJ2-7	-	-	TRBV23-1	TGCGCCAGCAGTCTGCAGTCCTCCTACGAGCAGTACTTC	CASSLQSSYEQYF
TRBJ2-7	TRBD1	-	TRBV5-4	TGTGCCAGCAGCTACGGGACAGGGGCGTACGAGCAGTACTTC	CASSYGTGAYEQYF
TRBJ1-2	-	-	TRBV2	TGTGCCAGCAGTGCTAGTCAGGGTTACGGCTACACCTTC	CASSASQGYGYTF
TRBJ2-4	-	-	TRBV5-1	TGCGCCAGCAGCCCTGATGACTCGCCGAGGGAACAGTACTTC	CASSPDDSPREQYF
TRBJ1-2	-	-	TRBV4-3	TGCGCCAGCAGCCAAGATCGGGACCCTGACTGCACCTTC	CASSQDRDPDCTF
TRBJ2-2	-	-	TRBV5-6	TGTGCCAGCAGCTCCTTGTGGGCGACACTCACGAACACCGGGGAGCTGTTTTTT	CASSSLWATLTNTGELFF
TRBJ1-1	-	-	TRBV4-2	TGTGCCAGCAGCCAAGATGCGACGGGCAACACTGAAGCTTTCTTT	CASSQDATGNTEAFF
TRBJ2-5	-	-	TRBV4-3	TGCGCCAGCAGCCGAAAACAGGGATACAGGGAGACCCAGTACTTC	CASSRKQGYRETQYF
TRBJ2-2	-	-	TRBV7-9	TGTGCCAGCAACGTCCTACAGGGTTCCGGGGAGCTGTTTTTT	CASNVLQGSGELFF
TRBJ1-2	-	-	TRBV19	TGTGCCAGTGAACAGGGTTATGGCTACACCTTC	CASEQGYGYTF
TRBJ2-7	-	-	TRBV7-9	TGTGCCAGCAGCGCACTAGCTCAGGAGCAGTACTTC	CASSALAQEQYF